The clone carrying this T cell receptor beta chain was seen a few times. Its antigen is still unknown. The length of the CDR3 is 16 residues. Germline V gene sequence: CDR1 SQVTM, CDR2 ANQGSEA. Trimming left V 0 bases short and J 2 bases short, with 16 bases between. The sample belongs to a study of cytomegalovirus exposure and HLA in healthy donors. Broader study findings: It was reportedly the case that the classifier diagnosed cytomegalovirus status with high specificity and sensitivity. Subsequent analysis found a tendency for first-cohort TCR clusters to co-occur within the 100 to 150 validation repertoires. The authors listed roughly 150 TCR beta chains as cytomegalovirus-associated.

Profiled with immunoSEQ multiplex PCR; TCRdb holds only in-frame clones, not every one. The repertoire holds 100,000 or so clones, just under 95% seen once, with 0.8% to 0.9% in the top ten. This rearrangement joins TRBV29-1 to TRBJ1-2; D gene unclear. Sequenced: PBMCs. The receptor's source is a woman aged 18-29 years in good health and CMV-seronegative. The CDR3 protein is CSVEDHDKETNYGYTF. In nucleotides, the CDR3 is TGCAGCGTTGAAGATCATGACAAGGAAACGAACTATGGCTACACCTTC.